The 28 T cell receptor beta chains presented below share a single source sample, sequenced in a study of early T cells in non-severe SARS-CoV-2 infection (dated by TCRdb to about 2021). Library method: 5' RACE. The listed sequencing device is NextSeq 500. TCRdb reworked the public reads: Q25 trimming with fastp, MiXCR clone assembly, productive beta chains retained. Entries are consolidated by CDR3 protein sequence, retaining the most common genes and DNA. In this sample the table shows some 88,000 distinct CDR3 sequences, approximately 17% of which occur a single time. The ten biggest clones cover around 4.9% of the sample. Sequencing used whole blood, obtained at baseline. The origin of the receptors is an adult who was a healthcare worker with PCR-confirmed SARS-CoV-2 infection or an uninfected control (not recorded which).

CDR3 sequence reads: CASREQAILNTEAFF. CDR3 coding DNA: TGTGCCAGCAGGGAACAGGCAATCTTGAACACTGAAGCTTTCTTT. The chain has TRBV28 and TRBJ1-1; D possibly corresponds to TRBD1 (5 bases). CDR1 is MDHEN, CDR2 SYDVKM, per germline. This CDR3 is built from 15 residues. V was shortened by 6 bases and J by 0 bases, with 14 bases between the two germline ends.

This clonotype was counted at least ten times. This chain uses TRBV28 with TRBJ1-6; D might be TRBD1 (5 bases). The ends were cut back, 8 bases at V and 9 bases at J, with 20 bases in the middle. CDR1 is MDHEN, CDR2 SYDVKM, per germline. The CDR3 extends over 15 amino acids. In nucleotides, the CDR3 is TGTGCCAGCTCGCTCATGGGGGACCGGAGTTCACCCCTCCACTTT. Amino acid sequence: CASSLMGDRSSPLHF.

The table lists this clonotype with a few counts. The V gene is TRBV9, the J gene TRBJ2-3; perhaps TRBD1 as D (5 bases). Germline V CDR1 and CDR2: SGDLS, YYNGEE. CDR3 length: 15 residues. The V gene lost 0 bases and the J gene lost 5 bases, with 13 bases spanning the gap. CDR3 amino acids: CASSVGGYLRDTQYF. In DNA, the CDR3 is TGTGCCAGCAGCGTAGGGGGCTATTTACGAGATACGCAGTATTTT. The full variable domain, its missing parts supplied by reference TRBV9 and TRBJ2-3, is DSGVTQTPKHLITATGQRVTLRCSPRSGDLSVYWYQQSLDQGLQFLIQYYNGEERAKGNILERFSAQQFPDLHSELNLSSLELGDSALYFCASSVGGYLRDTQYFGPGTRLTVL.

This clonotype was seen only a few times. The gene calls are TRBV5-4 and TRBJ2-1; no reliable D call. Germline CDR1 and CDR2: SGHNT and YYREEE (reference sequence). The CDR3 has 15 amino acids. With 4 bases removed from V and 6 bases from J, the gap between germline ends came to 17 bases. The CDR3 nucleotides read TGTGCCAGCAGCCCCGGCCCTAGTTTCGGCAATGAGCAGTTCTTC. Amino acids: CASSPGPSFGNEQFF.

V and J are TRBV20-1 and TRBJ2-4, with D unclear. The V end lost 3 bases, the J end lost 10 bases, and 10 bases lay between the germline ends. Germline V gene data show CDR1 as DFQATT and CDR2 as SNEGSKA (reference sequence). There are 11 residues in the CDR3. The CDR3 loop reads CSASRAAIQYF. The CDR3 DNA is TGCAGTGCTAGTCGAGCCGCTATTCAGTACTTC.

The chain recombines TRBV9 with TRBJ2-7; D call uncertain. CDR1 is SGDLS, CDR2 YYNGEE, per germline. The CDR3 length is 13 residues. The V end was cut by 4 bases, the J end by 3 bases, with 11 bases between. Written as DNA, the CDR3 is TGTGCCAGCAGCCCCAACGACTTCTACGAGCAGTACTTC. Amino acid sequence: CASSPNDFYEQYF.

The rearrangement uses TRBV6-2 or TRBV6-3 and TRBJ2-7; unclear D gene. Germline V gene sequence: CDR1 MNHEY, CDR2 SVGEGT. The CDR3 spans 11 residues. V was pared by 2 bases and J by 5 bases, with 4 bases between. DNA for the CDR3: TGTGCCAGCAGTTACGCGCACGAGCAGTACTTC. It translates to CASSYAHEQYF.

The V gene is TRBV20-1, the J gene TRBJ2-5; the D is unclear. CDR3 length: 11 residues. The V end lost 6 bases, the J end lost 4 bases, and 9 bases lay between the germline ends. Germline V gives CDR1 DFQATT, CDR2 SNEGSKA (reference sequence). CDR3 coding DNA: TGCAGTGCGTTATACGGAGAGACCCAGTACTTC. Its translation is CSALYGETQYF.

V gene TRBV24-1 combines with J gene TRBJ2-2; 7 nucleotides agree with TRBD2. The CDR3 is made up of 17 amino acids. V lost 2 bases to trimming and J lost 0 bases; unmatched junction nucleotides: 5. Germline V gene lookup returns CDR1 KGHDR and CDR2 SFDVKD. The CDR3 loop is CATSDSRSGANTGELFF. The CDR3 coding sequence is TGTGCCACCAGTGATTCAAGGAGCGGGGCGAACACCGGGGAGCTGTTTTTT.

This clonotype was picked up many times. The V call is TRBV29-1, the J call TRBJ1-4; a possible D gene is TRBD1 (5 bases). The CDR3 spans 11 residues. Trimming took off 4 bases at V and 8 bases at J, with 8 bases between the two ends. The V gene's germline CDR1 is SQVTM and CDR2 ANQGSEA. The CDR3 region has the DNA TGCAGCGTTGGGGGGAACGAAAAACTGTTTTTT. It codes for CSVGGNEKLFF.

This clonotype has more than one count but fewer than ten. The rearrangement joins TRBV20-1 to TRBJ2-1; 7 nucleotides match TRBD2. Germline loops: CDR1 DFQATT, CDR2 SNEGSKA (reference sequence). V lost 0 bases, J lost 7 bases, and 9 bases stayed unmatched. This CDR3 is built from 15 residues. The CDR3 sequence: CSARDRRLASNEQFF. The CDR3 DNA is TGCAGTGCTAGAGATCGGCGACTAGCAAGTAATGAGCAGTTCTTC.

The chain has TRBV20-1 and TRBJ2-3; 10 bases line up with TRBD1. V shed 6 bases, J shed 3 bases, and the junction held 9 bases outside the gene matches. The CDR3 covers 15 residues. Germline assignment: CDR1 DFQATT and CDR2 SNEGSKA (reference sequence). The CDR3 here is CSATGRGQGTDTQYF. As DNA, the CDR3 is TGCAGTGCAACCGGCCGGGGACAGGGGACAGATACGCAGTATTTT.

The chain recombines TRBV7-6 with TRBJ1-3; a weak D match, TRBD1 (5 bases). The CDR3 covers 16 residues. Trimming left V 4 bases short and J 0 bases short, with 13 bases between. CDR1 is SGHVS, CDR2 FNYEAQ, per germline. The CDR3 here is CASSSIPGPSGNTIYF. The CDR3 DNA is TGTGCCAGCAGCTCAATTCCGGGACCCTCTGGAAACACCATATATTTT.

Regarding this clonotype: It may be a read error: a sequence one base away is much more abundant. This chain uses TRBV14 with TRBJ2-5; D remains ambiguous. The V end lost 1 base, the J end lost 4 bases, and 1 base lay between the germline ends. The CDR3 consists of 11 residues. Germline values: CDR1 SGHDN, CDR2 FVKESK. CDR3 sequence reads: CASSQAETQYF. The DNA for the CDR3 is TGTGCCAGCAGCCAAGCAGAGACCCAGTACTTC.

V gene TRBV14 combines with J gene TRBJ2-1; the match to TRBD2 covers 13 bases. Trimming took 4 bases from V and 9 from J; bases not matched to a gene: 6. Germline CDR1 SGHDN, CDR2 FVKESK. This CDR3 has 15 residues. The CDR3 spells CASSLGLAGVGEQFF. DNA for the CDR3: TGTGCCAGCAGCCTCGGACTAGCGGGAGTTGGTGAGCAGTTCTTC.

This clonotype occurred a few times. V and J are TRBV19 and TRBJ2-2; 9 nucleotides match TRBD1. J gave up 5 bases and V 5 bases, and 9 bases lay outside the gene matches. In germline, CDR1 is LNHDA, CDR2 SQIVND (reference sequence). CDR3 length: 16 residues. The CDR3 nucleotides are TGTGCCAGTAGTCGGGCAGGGACAGGGCGGACCGGGGAGCTGTTTTTT. This sequence encodes CASSRAGTGRTGELFF.

V gene TRBV4-3 combines with J gene TRBJ2-2, with 13 bases matching TRBD2. CDR3 length: 17 amino acids. Germline V CDR1 and CDR2: LGHNA, YSLEER. V was pared by 3 bases and J by 4 bases, with 5 bases of the junction left unmatched. CDR3 loop: CASSHLGTSGTTGELFF. CDR3 bases: TGCGCCAGCAGCCACTTAGGGACTAGCGGGACCACCGGGGAGCTGTTTTTT.

This clonotype was detected a few times. The chain carries TRBV5-4 and TRBJ2-2; 14 positions match TRBD2. This CDR3 has 19 amino acids. CDR1 SGHNT and CDR2 YYREEE come from the germline V gene (reference sequence). The V and J ends lost 4 bases and 3 bases, in that order; junction bases with no gene match: 11. The CDR3 reads CASSPGPGLAGVDTGELFF. CDR3 nucleotide sequence: TGTGCCAGCAGCCCCGGCCCGGGACTAGCGGGAGTGGACACCGGGGAGCTGTTTTTT.

The table lists this clonotype with a few counts. The genes are TRBV7-6 and TRBJ2-2; possibly TRBD1 for D (6 bases). The ends were cut back, 2 bases at V and 7 bases at J, with 8 bases in the middle. The V gene's germline CDR1 is SGHVS and CDR2 FNYEAQ. The CDR3 has 13 amino acids. The CDR3 DNA reads as TGTGCCAGCAGCTTATCCAGGGGCGGGGAGCTGTTTTTT. Its translation: CASSLSRGGELFF.

This clonotype turned up a few times. V is TRBV19 and J is TRBJ2-3, with D possibly matching TRBD2 (6 bases). V was shortened by 1 base and J by 3 bases, with 11 bases between the two germline ends. This CDR3 is built from 15 residues. CDR1 is LNHDA, CDR2 SQIVND, per germline (reference sequence). The CDR3 sequence is CASSIAAGGTDTQYF. In DNA, the CDR3 is TGTGCCAGTAGTATAGCAGCTGGGGGGACAGATACGCAGTATTTT.

The CDR3 DNA reads as TGCGCCAGCAGCCCGGCAGGGTTGACTAGGGATCAGCCCCAGCATTTT. This sequence encodes CASSPAGLTRDQPQHF. The chain uses TRBV4-1 and TRBJ1-5; D is perhaps TRBD1 (5 bases). The CDR3 sequence is 16 residues long. Germline V gives CDR1 MGHRA, CDR2 YSYEKL. Trimming pared 4 bases from V and 5 bases from J, leaving 18 bases between.

This clonotype was observed a single time. The chain has TRBV7-6 and TRBJ2-3, with TRBD2 as a possible D gene (6 bases). CDR3 length equals 16 residues. Per the germline V gene, CDR1 is SGHVS and CDR2 is FNYEAQ. V lost 5 bases and J lost 2, with 17 bases in between. CDR3 in DNA: TGTGCCAGCAGCGCCCAGGGCGGGGCGTACACAGATACGCAGTATTTT. It translates to CASSAQGGAYTDTQYF.

The CDR3 region is CASRSSGRATYEQYF. CDR3 in DNA: TGTGCCAGCAGGTCCAGCGGGAGGGCAACCTACGAGCAGTACTTC. The chain joins TRBV28 to TRBJ2-7; 10 nucleotides align to TRBD2. This CDR3 region has 15 residues. J lost 2 bases, V lost 6 bases, and 7 bases had no gene match. Germline CDR1 and CDR2: MDHEN and SYDVKM.

This clonotype has a handful of counts. The chain links TRBV20-1 to TRBJ2-5, with TRBD1 as a possible D gene (6 bases). Germline V gene sequence: CDR1 DFQATT, CDR2 SNEGSKA (reference sequence). The length of the CDR3 is 11 residues. The V end was cut by 5 bases, the J end by 5 bases, with 9 bases between. This CDR3 is CSAPRGETQYF. The CDR3 nucleotides read TGCAGTGCTCCTAGGGGGGAGACCCAGTACTTC.

The rearrangement uses TRBV9 and TRBJ2-3; D is uncertain. The ends were cut back, 3 bases at V and 4 bases at J, with 12 bases in the middle. CDR1 and CDR2 from the germline V gene are SGDLS and YYNGEE. This CDR3 region has 14 residues. This chain's CDR3 is CASSAPWAADTQYF. In nucleotides, the CDR3 is TGTGCCAGCAGCGCCCCCTGGGCCGCAGATACGCAGTATTTT.

V and J are TRBV20-1 and TRBJ2-7; TRBD2 matches at 10 bases. Germline V gene sequence: CDR1 DFQATT, CDR2 SNEGSKA (reference sequence). This CDR3 region has 17 residues. V shed 0 bases, J shed 3 bases, and the junction held 11 bases outside the gene matches. CDR3: CSARDIRSGRALYEQYF. Here the CDR3 DNA reads TGCAGTGCTAGAGATATTAGGAGCGGGAGGGCCCTCTACGAGCAGTACTTC.

This clonotype was recorded many times. The rearrangement uses TRBV12-3 or TRBV12-4 and TRBJ2-2; D unclear. CDR3 size: 15 residues. V was shortened by 5 bases and J by 4 bases, with 14 bases between the two germline ends. The CDR3 reads CASSRPRWGTGELFF. CDR3 bases: TGTGCCAGCAGTCGTCCTCGCTGGGGCACCGGGGAGCTGTTTTTT.

Many counts were recorded for this clonotype. The rearrangement links TRBV5-5 to TRBJ1-2, with D perhaps matching TRBD1 (6 bases). CDR1 is SGHKS and CDR2 is YYEKEE in the germline V gene (reference sequence). The CDR3 contains 15 residues. V was trimmed by 2 bases and J by 4 bases, leaving 15 bases between them. The CDR3 DNA reads as TGTGCCAGCAGCTTTGCTCCGGGGGGCGTCTATGGCTACACCTTC. It specifies CASSFAPGGVYGYTF.